What follows are 14 T cell receptor beta chains derived from one specimen sequenced in a study of a mutant IDH1 vaccine in newly diagnosed glioma. The time point denotes: week 35, safety follow-up. Mutant IDH1 20-mer peptide, at 300 ug, made up each vaccine dose, with topical imiquimod. No cognate antigen is known for these TCRs. This table comes from immunoSEQ multiplex PCR, and its TCRdb copy is limited to in-frame clones, with some not included. The data show around 60,000 clones, more than 80% seen once. The source material was PBMCs, sampled from a glioma patient whose treatment included an IDH1 peptide vaccine. Source of these receptors: a man in his forties or fifties with glioma.

V and J are TRBV6-5 and TRBJ1-6, with D unclear. CDR3 length: 14 amino acids. V shed 8 bases and J shed 4 bases, with 12 bases lying between them. CDR1 MNHEY and CDR2 SVGAGI come from the germline V gene. The CDR3 loop is CASARLEYNSPLHF. The CDR3 DNA reads as TGTGCCAGCGCCCGTCTTGAATATAATTCACCCCTCCACTTT.

This chain connects TRBV15 to TRBJ1-5; TRBD1 aligns across 8 bases. The J segment lost 7 bases and the V segment lost 5 bases, leaving 10 bases of the junction unmatched. The CDR3 contains 15 residues. Germline CDR1 and CDR2: LNHNV and YYDKDF (reference sequence). The CDR3 nucleotides read TGTGCCACCAGCCAAGACAGGGGAATGGGCCAGCCCCAGCATTTT. It encodes CATSQDRGMGQPQHF. Using reference TRBV15 and TRBJ1-5 for the parts outside the CDR3, the full variable domain is DAMVIQNPRYQVTQFGKPVTLSCSQTLNHNVMYWYQQKSSQAPKLLFHYYDKDFNNEADTPDNFQSRRPNTSFCFLDIRSPGLGDTAMYLCATSQDRGMGQPQHFGDGTRLSIL.

The chain combines TRBV14 with TRBJ1-3; tentatively, D is TRBD1 (5 bases). V was shortened by 2 bases and J by 0 bases, with 14 bases between the two germline ends. Germline lookup yields CDR1 SGHDN and CDR2 FVKESK. This CDR3 is built from 17 residues. For the CDR3, the DNA is TGTGCCAGCAGCCAAAACGTGGGGGTTATCTCTGGAAACACCATATATTTT. It encodes CASSQNVGVISGNTIYF.

The chain carries TRBV6-6 and TRBJ2-5; D is tentatively TRBD1 or TRBD2 (7 bases each). Per the germline V gene, CDR1 is MNHNY and CDR2 is SVGAGI (reference sequence). Trimming removed 6 bases from V and 5 bases from J, with 19 bases in between. The CDR3 runs 15 residues. CDR3 loop: CASSVGEGAAETQYF. DNA for the CDR3: TGTGCCAGCAGCGTTGGGGAGGGGGCAGCGGAGACCCAGTACTTC.

The V and J genes are TRBV5-6 and TRBJ1-2, with D uncertain. This CDR3 comprises 13 residues. CDR1 and CDR2 (germline): SGHDT, YYEEEE. The V end lost 1 base, the J end lost 4 bases, and 8 bases lay between the germline ends. The CDR3 DNA reads TGTGCCAGCAGCTTGCCGCAGACCTATGGCTACACCTTC. Translation gives CASSLPQTYGYTF.

J is TRBJ1-5 and V is TRBV9; TRBD1 agrees at 7 bases. CDR1 SGDLS and CDR2 YYNGEE come from the germline V gene. The V gene end was trimmed by 4 bases and the J gene end by 4 bases; junction bases not matched to a gene: 5. The CDR3 length is 14 residues. The CDR3 sequence: CASSYGQANQPQHF. The DNA of the CDR3 is TGTGCCAGCAGCTATGGACAGGCTAATCAGCCCCAGCATTTT.

This clone was found a few times. This sequence joins TRBV19 and TRBJ2-2; the D gene is possibly TRBD2 (5 bases). V lost 5 bases to trimming and J lost 0 bases, with 7 bases between them. Germline CDR1 and CDR2: LNHDA and SQIVND (reference sequence). The CDR3 length is 14 residues. CDR3 sequence: CASSPAANTGELFF. As DNA, the CDR3 is TGTGCCAGTAGTCCAGCGGCGAACACCGGGGAGCTGTTTTTT.

V usage is TRBV28 and J usage is TRBJ2-7, with D tentatively TRBD1 (6 bases). With 6 bases removed from V and 3 bases from J, the gap between germline ends came to 9 bases. Germline V gives CDR1 MDHEN, CDR2 SYDVKM. This CDR3 region has 12 residues. The CDR3 region is CASSRGYYEQYF. CDR3 DNA: TGTGCCAGCAGCAGGGGTTACTACGAGCAGTACTTC.

This clone was seen more than once but under ten times. V and J are TRBV14 and TRBJ1-5, with D possibly TRBD1 on 5 matching bases. The CDR3 contains 14 residues. V dropped 5 bases and J dropped 2 bases, with 10 bases sitting between them. Germline V gene sequence: CDR1 SGHDN, CDR2 FVKESK. For the CDR3, the DNA is TGTGCCAGCAGCAGAACAGGCCGCAATCAGCCCCAGCATTTT. It specifies CASSRTGRNQPQHF.

The chain joins TRBV5-1 to TRBJ1-1; D remains ambiguous. The CDR3 spans 15 residues. V dropped 1 base and J dropped 3 bases, with 13 bases sitting between them. CDR1 and CDR2 (germline): SGHRS, YFSETQ. DNA for the CDR3: TGCGCCAGCAGCTTGTTCCGGGGTCCAGACACTGAAGCTTTCTTT. This codes for CASSLFRGPDTEAFF. Based on the CDR3 plus reference TRBV5-1 and TRBJ1-1, the full variable domain is KAGVTQTPRYLIKTRGQQVTLSCSPISGHRSVSWYQQTPGQGLQFLFEYFSETQRNKGNFPGRFSGRQFSNSRSEMNVSTLELGDSALYLCASSLFRGPDTEAFFGQGTRLTVV.

The chain carries TRBV7-2 and TRBJ1-5; 7 bases align to TRBD1. The CDR3 extends over 15 amino acids. Losses at the gene ends were 5 bases for V and 3 bases for J; bases not matched to a gene: 7. Germline V gene data show CDR1 as SGHTA and CDR2 as FQGNSA. The CDR3 DNA reads as TGTGCCAGCAGCCAGACAGGGACCTACAATCAGCCCCAGCATTTT. It specifies CASSQTGTYNQPQHF.

The genes are TRBV5-4 and TRBJ2-1, with 13 nucleotides matching TRBD2. V trimming: 4 bases; J trimming: 9 bases; junction bases outside the gene matches: 13. CDR1 and CDR2 (germline): SGHNT, YYREEE (reference sequence). This CDR3 has 17 amino acids. The CDR3 bases are TGTGCCAGCAGCCCTCTCCCCGGGACTAGCGGGGTGGGTGAGCAGTTCTTC. It yields the protein CASSPLPGTSGVGEQFF.

V gene TRBV5-8 combines with J gene TRBJ2-7; 9 positions agree with TRBD2. This CDR3 has 15 residues. The germline CDR1 and CDR2 sequences are SGHTS and YDEGEE. V shed 4 bases and J 2 bases; nucleotides not matched to a gene: 7. CDR3 nucleotides: TGTGCCAGCAGCAAAAGCGGGGGGCGACCCTACGAGCAGTACTTC. Translated, it gives CASSKSGGRPYEQYF. Drawing the rest from reference TRBV5-8 and TRBJ2-7, the complete variable domain is EAGVTQSPTHLIKTRGQQATLRCSPISGHTSVYWYQQALGLGLQFLLWYDEGEERNRGNFPPRFSGRQFPNYSSELNVNALELEDSALYLCASSKSGGRPYEQYFGPGTRLTVT.

The V gene is TRBV19, the J gene TRBJ2-2; D might be TRBD2 (7 bases). There are 16 residues in the CDR3. Germline V gene lookup returns CDR1 LNHDA and CDR2 SQIVND (reference sequence). The V and J ends lost 7 bases and 4 bases respectively, with 19 bases between them. The CDR3 protein is CASIDRGRGATGELFF. CDR3 DNA: TGTGCCAGTATCGATAGGGGGAGGGGAGCCACCGGGGAGCTGTTTTTT.